This T cell receptor (beta chain) was found in a study of blood T cells in healthy people across ages. For the second PCR, which ran for about 6 to 11 cycles, a sample-barcoded 5' primer and a J-beta primer mix were used. Every single cDNA molecule received a tag from a template-switch adaptor with 12 random nucleotides. Each of the samples gave a minimum of 3 million paired-end reads that contained CDR3. MiXCR, run by TCRdb on the 5' RACE reads, gives a single entry per CDR3 protein. The data hold around 580,000 distinct CDR3 sequences, with roughly 48% observed a single time. Findings and caveats of the study: Long-lived donors carried more naive CD4+ cells and greater diversity than aged donors.

This clonotype was seen a handful of times. Its antigen is currently unknown. The CDR3 spans 19 residues. The junction had 18 bases not matched to a gene; V was cut back by 5 bases and J by 6 bases. Germline loops: CDR1 SEHNR, CDR2 FQNEAQ (reference sequence). The chain combines TRBV7-9 with TRBJ2-7; 14 positions match TRBD2. The TCR originated in an elderly man in good health. Sequencing was done on a sample of blood. The CDR3 loop reads CASSPPGLAGVTRILEQYF. The CDR3 bases are TGTGCCAGCAGCCCCCCGGGACTAGCGGGAGTAACTCGGATTCTCGAGCAGTACTTC.